This T cell receptor (beta chain) was captured by sequencing in a study of beta chain features in type 1 diabetes. This CDR3 has 12 residues. The V gene lost 8 bases and the J gene lost 4 bases, with 11 bases spanning the gap. Per the germline V gene, CDR1 is ENHRY and CDR2 is SYGVKD. Regarding this clone: Its antigen remains unknown.

CD45RO/CCR7/CD25/CD127/CD95/CD27 separated CD4+ naive, central memory, regulatory and stem cell-like memory cells by sorting. Findings and caveats of the study: For Type 1 diabetes patients, all four CD4+ subsets carried TCRB CDR3s that were moderately but significantly shorter. High TCR expression in some cells could lead to their over-representation in cDNA sequencing.

What was sequenced were expressed TCRB transcripts, since all of the isolated RNA had been reverse transcribed. About 3.6 million reads were obtained on average from naive, central memory and regulatory T cell samples. Clones were sequenced by immunoSEQ multiplex PCR, and TCRdb holds only the in-frame ones, with some missing. The repertoire holds more than 250,000 clones, 14% seen once, with 0.015% to 0.02% in the top ten. The chain has TRBV10-3 and TRBJ2-5; D is perhaps TRBD1 (6 bases). Sequencing used naive CD4+ T cells from blood. The receptor's source is a man younger than 45 with type 1 diabetes. CDR3 in amino acids: CAIWDMGETQYF. The CDR3, as DNA: TGTGCCATCTGGGACATGGGAGAGACCCAGTACTTC.